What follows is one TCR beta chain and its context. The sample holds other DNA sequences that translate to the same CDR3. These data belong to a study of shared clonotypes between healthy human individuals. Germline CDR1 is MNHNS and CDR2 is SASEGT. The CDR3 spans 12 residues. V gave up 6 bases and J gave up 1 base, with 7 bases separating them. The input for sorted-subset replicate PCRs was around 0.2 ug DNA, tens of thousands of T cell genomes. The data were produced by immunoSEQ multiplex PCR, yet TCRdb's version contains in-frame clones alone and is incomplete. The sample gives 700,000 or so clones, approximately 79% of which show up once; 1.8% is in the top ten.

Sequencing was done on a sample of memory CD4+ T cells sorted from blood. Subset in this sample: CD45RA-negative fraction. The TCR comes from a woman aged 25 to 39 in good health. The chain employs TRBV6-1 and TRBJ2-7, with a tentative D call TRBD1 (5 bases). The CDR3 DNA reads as TGTGCCAGCAGGGGGCAATCCTACGAGCAGTACTTC. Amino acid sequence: CASRGQSYEQYF.